The sequence of this T cell receptor (beta chain) was determined in a study of control samples from healthy donors and cancer patients. The assay was immunoSEQ multiplex PCR, and TCRdb's table has in-frame clones only and misses some. The sample lists 55,000 to 65,000 clones, around 87% seen once, with 10% to 15% in the top ten. J lost 7 bases, V lost 2 bases, and 3 bases had no gene match. This CDR3 has 13 amino acids. Looked up from germline, CDR1 is SGHKS and CDR2 is YYEKEE (reference sequence). Sequenced: PBMCs. This chain joins TRBV5-5 and TRBJ2-1; 7 bases match TRBD2. The TCR originated in a woman aged 55-69 years with lung cancer. As DNA, the CDR3 is TGTGCCAGCAGCTTCGGGCGGGAGAATGAGCAGTTCTTC. It specifies CASSFGRENEQFF.